What follows are 20 T cell receptor beta chains derived from one specimen sequenced in a study of blood T cell repertoires in COVID-19. The data were produced by immunoSEQ multiplex PCR, yet TCRdb's version contains in-frame clones alone and is incomplete. The sample lists roughly 250,000 clones; about nine tenths were seen once. The sample comprised peripheral blood. All receptors derive from a man aged 55 to 69 who had recovered from COVID-19.

V is TRBV7-9 and J is TRBJ1-6; D perhaps matches TRBD1 (6 bases). Trimming cost V 1 base and J 1 base, with 11 bases left between them. Germline V lookup: CDR1 SEHNR, CDR2 FQNEAQ (reference sequence). The length of the CDR3 is 17 residues. In DNA, the CDR3 is TGTGCCAGCAGCTTAGGAGGGGGAAGATCCTATAATTCACCCCTCCACTTT. Translation gives CASSLGGGRSYNSPLHF.

With regard to this clone: This specimen includes other DNA sequences encoding the same CDR3. V is TRBV2 and J is TRBJ2-7; TRBD1 agrees at 8 bases. The junction had 5 bases not matched to a gene; V was cut back by 6 bases and J by 1 base. The length of the CDR3 is 14 residues. CDR1 and CDR2 from the germline V gene are SNHLY and FYNNEI. CDR3 DNA: TGTGCCAGCAGAGCAGGACAGGGTTCCTACGAGCAGTACTTC. Amino acid sequence: CASRAGQGSYEQYF.

This chain uses TRBV29-1 with TRBJ1-1; the match to TRBD1 covers 9 bases. The V and J ends lost 6 bases and 3 bases, in that order; junction bases with no gene match: 14. CDR1 and CDR2 from the germline V gene are SQVTM and ANQGSEA. CDR3 length equals 16 residues. The CDR3 DNA reads TGCAGCGTCGAGACGTTAAACAGGGGGCGGGACACTGAAGCTTTCTTT. Translated, it gives CSVETLNRGRDTEAFF.

The chain couples TRBV24-1 to TRBJ1-2; no firm D call. Trimming left V 2 bases short and J 4 bases short, with 10 bases between. This CDR3 region has 14 residues. Germline V gene data show CDR1 as KGHDR and CDR2 as SFDVKD. The CDR3 sequence: CATSDSGISYGYTF. CDR3 bases: TGTGCCACCAGTGATTCCGGGATCTCCTATGGCTACACCTTC.

This rearrangement joins TRBV18 to TRBJ1-3; D is uncertain. This CDR3 has 15 residues. Deletions cut 2 bases from V and 3 bases from J, with 11 bases between. CDR1 and CDR2 (germline): KGHSH, LQKENI. The CDR3: CASSPIRVSGNTIYF. CDR3 nucleotide sequence: TGTGCCAGCTCACCAATCCGGGTAAGTGGAAACACCATATATTTT.

This chain uses TRBV12-5 with TRBJ1-6; possibly TRBD1 for D (5 bases). With 0 bases removed from V and 8 bases from J, the gap between germline ends came to 14 bases. Germline V gives CDR1 LGHNT, CDR2 FRNRAP. CDR3 length equals 16 residues. Here the CDR3 reads CASGLVRPGGYSPLHF. The CDR3 nucleotides are TGTGCTAGTGGTTTGGTACGTCCCGGGGGATATTCACCCCTCCACTTT.

In its sample, this clone was seen once. The J gene is TRBJ1-1, the V gene TRBV12-5; 9 bases map to TRBD1. Germline V gene sequence: CDR1 LGHNT, CDR2 FRNRAP. This CDR3 region has 15 residues. V shed 5 bases, J shed 4 bases, and the junction held 8 bases outside the gene matches. CDR3 residues: CASGGRRQGVTEAFF. The CDR3 coding sequence is TGTGCTAGTGGTGGTCGTCGACAGGGGGTCACTGAAGCTTTCTTT.

V is TRBV7-9 and J is TRBJ2-7; D remains unclear. V was trimmed by 5 bases and J by 5 bases, leaving 13 bases between them. Germline V CDR1 and CDR2: SEHNR, FQNEAQ (reference sequence). The CDR3 spans 13 residues. The CDR3 nucleotides are TGTGCCAGCAGCATCCGAGGCAGCAACGAGCAGTACTTC. It codes for CASSIRGSNEQYF.

The chain uses TRBV4-1 and TRBJ1-4; 7 bases agree with TRBD1. The germline gives CDR1 MGHRA, CDR2 YSYEKL. Germline trimming cut 2 bases from V and 7 bases from J; bases unmatched to any gene: 4. The CDR3 covers 14 residues. The DNA for the CDR3 is TGCGCCAGCAGCCAACAGGGGGTAGGTGAAAAACTGTTTTTT. Translated: CASSQQGVGEKLFF.

The V call is TRBV9, the J call TRBJ2-1; D is perhaps TRBD1 (6 bases). The ends were cut back, 1 base at V and 9 bases at J, with 14 bases in the middle. The CDR3 has 14 residues. CDR1 is SGDLS and CDR2 is YYNGEE in the germline V gene. CDR3 coding DNA: TGTGCCAGCAGCGTAACAGGGTCTCGGGGTGAGCAGTTCTTC. Its translation is CASSVTGSRGEQFF.

The J gene is TRBJ2-1, the V gene TRBV6-5; the match to TRBD1 covers 7 bases. V was pared by 5 bases and J by 0 bases, with 4 bases of the junction left unmatched. CDR3 size: 15 residues. Germline assignment: CDR1 MNHEY and CDR2 SVGAGI. The CDR3 reads CASSTWDSSYNEQFF. The CDR3, as DNA: TGTGCCAGCAGTACTTGGGACAGCTCCTACAATGAGCAGTTCTTC.

The chain has TRBV5-1 and TRBJ2-2, with D possibly TRBD1 on 6 matching bases. The CDR3 has 14 residues. Trimming stripped 2 bases from V and 7 bases from J, with 12 bases between. Germline V gene lookup returns CDR1 SGHRS and CDR2 YFSETQ. DNA of the CDR3: TGCGCCAGCAGCTTAAACAGGGTCGGCGGGGAGCTGTTTTTT. Its protein product is CASSLNRVGGELFF.

CDR3 DNA sequence: TGTGCCAGCAGCTCCGGGGGACAGCCGGGGTATGAAAAACTGTTTTTT. Amino acids: CASSSGGQPGYEKLFF. The chain joins TRBV11-2 to TRBJ1-4; 7 bases are a match to TRBD1. Trimming removed 4 bases from V and 6 bases from J; junction bases left unmatched: 11. The germline gives CDR1 SGHAT, CDR2 FQNNGV. The CDR3 is made up of 16 amino acids.

The CDR3 loop is CASKGTAFNYGYTF. Written as DNA, the CDR3 is TGTGCCAGTAAAGGGACAGCCTTTAACTATGGCTACACCTTC. The rearrangement uses TRBV19 and TRBJ1-2; 7 bases align to TRBD1. V trimming: 7 bases; J trimming: 1 base; junction bases outside the gene matches: 6. CDR1 is LNHDA and CDR2 is SQIVND in the germline V gene (reference sequence). The CDR3 spans 14 residues.

The chain joins TRBV19 to TRBJ1-2, with 10 nucleotides matching TRBD1. With 3 bases clipped from V and 5 bases from J, the junction kept 3 bases outside the gene matches. The CDR3 sequence is 14 residues long. From germline, CDR1 is LNHDA and CDR2 SQIVND (reference sequence). CDR3 amino acids: CASSMDRGEYGYTF. CDR3 in DNA: TGTGCCAGTAGTATGGACAGGGGGGAATATGGCTACACCTTC. Supplemented by reference TRBV19 and TRBJ1-2, the full variable domain reads DGGITQSPKYLFRKEGQNVTLSCEQNLNHDAMYWYRQDPGQGLRLIYYSQIVNDFQKGDIAEGYSVSREKKESFPLTVTSAQKNPTAFYLCASSMDRGEYGYTFGSGTRLTVV.

The rearrangement joins TRBV5-6 to TRBJ2-7; weak D call: TRBD1 (6 bases). Germline-derived CDR1 and CDR2 are SGHDT and YYEEEE. V lost 0 bases and J 0 bases, leaving 13 bases between the germline ends. The CDR3 contains 16 residues. CDR3 sequence reads: CASSLARQASSYEQYV. The CDR3 DNA sequence: TGTGCCAGCAGCTTGGCCAGACAGGCCAGCTCCTACGAGCAGTACGTC.

This chain uses TRBV12-3 or TRBV12-4 with TRBJ2-1, with TRBD2 identical over 7 bases. V lost 7 bases to trimming and J lost 6 bases; unmatched junction nucleotides: 6. This CDR3 has 13 amino acids. Here the CDR3 reads CASTPRTSNEQFF. The CDR3 DNA reads as TGTGCCAGCACCCCTCGGACTAGCAATGAGCAGTTCTTC.

The rearrangement uses TRBV20-1 and TRBJ2-5; tentatively, D is TRBD1 (6 bases). With 3 bases removed from V and 5 bases from J, the gap between germline ends came to 19 bases. CDR3 length: 15 residues. The V gene's germline CDR1 is DFQATT and CDR2 SNEGSKA (reference sequence). CDR3 sequence (DNA): TGCAGTGCTAGTCAACAGGGAAAGGGCTCTGAGACCCAGTACTTC. Translation: CSASQQGKGSETQYF.

V is TRBV7-2 and J is TRBJ2-5; TRBD2 matches 12 bases. The germline V gene encodes CDR1 SGHTA and CDR2 FQGNSA. CDR3 length: 15 residues. J gave up 4 bases and V 2 bases, and 2 bases lay outside the gene matches. As DNA, the CDR3 is TGTGCCAGCAGCTTAACTAGCGGGGGGAGAGAGACCCAGTACTTC. It yields the protein CASSLTSGGRETQYF.

V gene TRBV24-1 combines with J gene TRBJ2-2; 14 bases are a match to TRBD2. The V and J ends lost 5 bases and 4 bases, in that order; junction bases with no gene match: 14. From germline, CDR1 is KGHDR and CDR2 SFDVKD. This CDR3 has 20 amino acids. The CDR3 loop is CATSVQGRLAGGPGTGELFF. Here the CDR3 DNA reads TGTGCCACCAGTGTGCAGGGCCGACTAGCGGGGGGGCCGGGCACCGGGGAGCTGTTTTTT.